Given below is one T cell receptor beta chain in context. This receptor's antigen is unknown. Base-call qualities are not available, and no considerably larger clone is one nucleotide away. Genomic DNA was extracted from sorted cells for sequencing of the TCRbeta CDR3 region. The immunoSEQ Assay was used to sequence the TCRbeta CDR3 regions. The immuneACCESS repertoire file appears here via TCRdb, limited to in-frame rearrangements. These files lack a portion of the clones; in checked studies, under half of the deficit traces to unresolved V genes, and the cause of the others is not known. Counted in this sample were approximately 50,000 clones; roughly 80% of them appeared once. The ten most abundant clones make up under 3.5% of the sample. There are 12 amino acids in the CDR3, from cysteine to phenylalanine inclusive. The retained sequence is limited to the CDR3, 36 bases, with the frame set at the first base. The V and J ends are trimmed by 9 bases and 5 bases, leaving 13 bases between them. CDR1 MNHEY and CDR2 SVGAGI are derived from the germline V gene.

The data derive from a study of OX40 agonist ivuxolimab in advanced cancers. Regarding the study in general: Ivuxolimab was a fully human IgG2 agonistic monoclonal antibody targeting the costimulatory receptor OX40 (CD134). Intravenous ivuxolimab was administered to patients every 2 weeks at six dose levels: 0.01, 0.1, 0.3, 1.5, 3 and 10 mg/kg. Among the 52 dose-escalation patients, 19 had hepatocellular carcinoma, approximately 15 melanoma, 9 renal cell carcinoma and 9 head and neck cancer. In the dose-escalation cohort, around four fifths of patients were male, and the mean age was around 60 years, with a range of roughly 20 to 80. Prior anti-PD-1, anti-PD-L1 or anti-CTLA-4 therapy was permitted, and checkpoint inhibitors had been received by roughly two fifths of dose-escalation patients. Partial responses were achieved by three dose-escalation patients, of whom one had hepatocellular carcinoma and two had cutaneous melanoma. Peripheral TCRbeta sequencing was intended to test whether TCR sequence diversity was altered and clonal T-cell expansion was caused by ivuxolimab. The monotherapy dose-escalation portion (N ≈ 52 patients) of the phase I ivuxolimab trial is reported in the paper.

Patients with autoimmune disease history or receiving systemic immunosuppression were excluded from the trial. In every dose cohort, peripheral blood was drawn for TCR sequencing at baseline, cycle 4 day 1, and cycle 7 day 1. The samples were taken from a phase I, first-in-human, multicenter, open-label dose-escalation trial of ivuxolimab. The trial enrolled adults with locally advanced or metastatic head and neck squamous cell, hepatocellular, melanoma or renal cell carcinoma. Before TCR sequencing, CD4+ T cells and CD8+ T cells were sorted from peripheral blood as separate populations. The investigation overall reported the following: On average, CD8+ T cells showed more expanded clones than CD4+ T cells after ivuxolimab. Which antigens the clonally expanded peripheral T cells were specific for was not determined. In partial responders in the 0.1-3.0 mg/kg groups, normalized peripheral clonal expansion was found to be among the lowest, especially among CD8+ T cells. At doses from 0.1 to 3.0 mg/kg, clonal expansion was seen in both CD4+ and CD8+ blood T cells between baseline and week 6. Low levels of normalized T-cell clonal expansion were also shown by some nonresponding patients.

The source material was CD4+ or CD8+ T cells sorted from blood, sampled in a trial of the OX40 agonist ivuxolimab. The rearranged chain carries TRBV6-5 and TRBJ1-2; the D gene is perhaps TRBD1, on 5 matching bases. The sequence derives from an adult with an advanced solid tumor such as melanoma, head and neck, liver or kidney cancer. The CDR3: CASSRGRYGYTF. The nucleotide sequence reads as follows: TGTGCCAGTAGTCGGGGCCGGTATGGCTACACCTTC.